The T cell receptor (beta chain) under discussion was sequenced for a study of blood T cells in healthy people across ages. About this clonotype itself: Its target is not known.

J was trimmed by 5 bases and V by 3 bases; bases with no gene match: 4. The CDR3 covers 14 residues. Germline CDR1 and CDR2: SGHTA and FQGTGA. Peripheral blood, roughly 9.3 milliliters per donor, was collected. Study results and caveats: Versus aged donors, long-lived donors had higher diversity and more naive CD4+ cells. In older individuals, TCR beta diversity per million T cells was lower, falling roughly linearly with age.

A second PCR, run for about 7 to 12 cycles, used a sample-barcoded 5' primer plus a J-beta primer mix. Samples each returned at least 2.5 million CDR3-containing paired-end reads. TCRdb used MiXCR to reprocess the 5' RACE reads, holding one entry per CDR3 protein. The sample consists of hundreds of thousands of distinct CDR3 sequences, 20% to 25% of them appearing once. The sequence was collected from a man aged 65 to 85 in good health. J is TRBJ2-1 and V is TRBV7-3; 7 bases align to TRBD1. Sequencing was performed on blood. This chain's CDR3 is CASSFNGQDNEQFF. CDR3 bases: TGTGCCAGCAGCTTTAATGGACAGGACAATGAGCAGTTCTTC.